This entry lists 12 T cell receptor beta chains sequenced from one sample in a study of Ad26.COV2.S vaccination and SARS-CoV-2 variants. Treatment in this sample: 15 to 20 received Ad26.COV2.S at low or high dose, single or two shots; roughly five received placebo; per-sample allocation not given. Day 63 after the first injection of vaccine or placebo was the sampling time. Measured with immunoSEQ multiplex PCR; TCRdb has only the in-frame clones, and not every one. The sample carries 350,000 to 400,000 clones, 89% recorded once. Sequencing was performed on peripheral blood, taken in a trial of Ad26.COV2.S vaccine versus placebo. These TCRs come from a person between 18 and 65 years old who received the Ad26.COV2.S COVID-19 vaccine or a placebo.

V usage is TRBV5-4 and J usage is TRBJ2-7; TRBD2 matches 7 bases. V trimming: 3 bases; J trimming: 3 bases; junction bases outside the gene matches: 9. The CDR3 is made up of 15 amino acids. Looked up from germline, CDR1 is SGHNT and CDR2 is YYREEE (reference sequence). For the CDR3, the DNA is TGTGCCAGCAGCTCCAGACTAGCTCTTAACTACGAGCAGTACTTC. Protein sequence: CASSSRLALNYEQYF.

In DNA, the CDR3 is TGTGCCAGCAGTTACGGCCTAGCGGGGGACACCGGGGAGCTGTTTTTT. Translated: CASSYGLAGDTGELFF. The rearrangement joins TRBV6-6 to TRBJ2-2, with 10 bases aligning to TRBD2. The CDR3 loop spans 16 amino acids. Losses at the gene ends were 2 bases for V and 3 bases for J; bases not matched to a gene: 3. The V gene's germline CDR1 is MNHNY and CDR2 SVGAGI (reference sequence).

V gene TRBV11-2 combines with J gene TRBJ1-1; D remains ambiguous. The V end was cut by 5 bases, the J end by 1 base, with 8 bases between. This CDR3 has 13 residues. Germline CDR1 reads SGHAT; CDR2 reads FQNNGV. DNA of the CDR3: TGTGCCAGCAGCGGTAGAGAGAACACTGAAGCTTTCTTT. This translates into CASSGRENTEAFF.

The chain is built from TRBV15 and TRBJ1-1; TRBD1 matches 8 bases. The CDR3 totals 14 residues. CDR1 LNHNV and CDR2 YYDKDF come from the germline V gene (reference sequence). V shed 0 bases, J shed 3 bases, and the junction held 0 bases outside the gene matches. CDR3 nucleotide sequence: TGTGCCACCAGCAGAGAGACAGGGGACACTGAAGCTTTCTTT. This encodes CATSRETGDTEAFF.

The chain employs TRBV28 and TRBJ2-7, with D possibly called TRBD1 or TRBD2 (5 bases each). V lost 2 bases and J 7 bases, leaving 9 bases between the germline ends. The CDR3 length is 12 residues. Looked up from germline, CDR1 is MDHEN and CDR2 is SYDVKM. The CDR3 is CASSLLEGEQYF. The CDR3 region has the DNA TGTGCCAGCAGTTTACTCGAGGGGGAGCAGTACTTC.

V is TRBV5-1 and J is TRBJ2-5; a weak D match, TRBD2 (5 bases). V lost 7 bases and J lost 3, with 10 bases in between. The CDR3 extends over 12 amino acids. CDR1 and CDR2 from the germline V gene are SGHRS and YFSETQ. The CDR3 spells CASGLGEETQYF. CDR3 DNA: TGCGCCAGCGGTTTGGGAGAAGAGACCCAGTACTTC.

CDR3 amino acids: CASSLSLAEQFF. The CDR3 nucleotides are TGTGCCAGCAGCTTAAGTCTAGCTGAGCAGTTCTTC. The V gene is TRBV7-9, the J gene TRBJ2-1, with D possibly TRBD2 on 5 matching bases. CDR1 is SEHNR, CDR2 FQNEAQ, per germline (reference sequence). Trimming removed 2 bases at V and 9 bases at J, with 8 bases between. The CDR3 contains 12 residues.

CDR3 in amino acids: CASSGRTSGDEQFF. CDR3 in DNA: TGTGCCAGCAGCGGGAGGACCAGCGGGGATGAGCAGTTCTTC. The V and J genes are TRBV7-9 and TRBJ2-1; TRBD2 aligns across 7 bases. Germline V gives CDR1 SEHNR, CDR2 FQNEAQ (reference sequence). The CDR3 has 14 amino acids. Trimming cost V 5 bases and J 8 bases; bases outside gene matches: 9.

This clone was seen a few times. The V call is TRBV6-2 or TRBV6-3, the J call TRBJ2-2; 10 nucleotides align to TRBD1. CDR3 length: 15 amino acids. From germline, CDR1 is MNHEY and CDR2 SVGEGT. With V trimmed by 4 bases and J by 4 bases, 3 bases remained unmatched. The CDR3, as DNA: TGTGCCAGCAGTTGGACAGGGGGAATCACCGGGGAGCTGTTTTTT. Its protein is CASSWTGGITGELFF.

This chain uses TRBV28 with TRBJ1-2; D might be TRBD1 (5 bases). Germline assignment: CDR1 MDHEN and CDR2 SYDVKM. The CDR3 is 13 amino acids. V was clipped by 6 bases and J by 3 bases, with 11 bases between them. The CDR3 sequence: CASSPTVHYGYTF. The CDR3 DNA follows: TGTGCCAGCAGCCCGACAGTTCACTATGGCTACACCTTC.

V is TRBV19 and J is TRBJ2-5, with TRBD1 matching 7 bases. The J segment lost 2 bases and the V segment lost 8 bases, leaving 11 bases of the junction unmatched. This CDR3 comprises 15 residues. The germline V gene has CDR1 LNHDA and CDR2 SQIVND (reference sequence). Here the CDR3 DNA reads TGTGCCAGTGGACAAACAGGGGCGCTACAAGAGACCCAGTACTTC. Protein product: CASGQTGALQETQYF.

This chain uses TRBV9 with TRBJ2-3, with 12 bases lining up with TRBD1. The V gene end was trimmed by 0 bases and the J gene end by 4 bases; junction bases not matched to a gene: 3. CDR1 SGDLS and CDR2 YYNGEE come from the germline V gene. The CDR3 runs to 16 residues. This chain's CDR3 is CASSVGGTGGPDTQYF. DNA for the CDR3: TGTGCCAGCAGCGTAGGAGGGACAGGGGGCCCAGATACGCAGTATTTT.